The rows below give T cell receptor beta chains drawn from one sample of a study of blood T cell repertoires in COVID-19. Data came from immunoSEQ multiplex PCR; TCRdb stores just in-frame clones and leaves some out. Of approximately 91,000 clones detected, around 80% appear once; the ten largest clones hold 15% to 20%. Sample: peripheral blood. The receptors derive from a human donor in a cohort sampled during active COVID-19. Both conserved end residues are part of each CDR3. The order of the fields is V gene, clone size, CDR3 length, J gene, D gene, CDR3 protein, CDR3 DNA. D genes are given only for firm matches. Only part of the rows carry a size: once, few, many, or a class if the clone is expanded.

TRBV27	-	14	TRBJ1-2	-	CASSLEQPGYGYTF	TGTGCCAGCAGTTTAGAGCAACCGGGCTATGGCTACACCTTC
TRBV6-5	-	15	TRBJ1-2	-	CASTEQGNRLNGYTF	TGTGCCAGCACGGAACAGGGAAATAGGCTAAATGGCTACACCTTC
TRBV19	-	16	TRBJ2-7	TRBD2	CASSPRLAGVSYEQYF	TGTGCCAGTAGCCCAAGACTAGCGGGAGTAAGTTACGAGCAGTACTTC
TRBV19	-	13	TRBJ1-2	TRBD1	CASRYGQGRGYTF	TGTGCCAGTAGATACGGACAGGGACGGGGCTACACCTTC
TRBV7-8	-	16	TRBJ2-5	TRBD2	CASSLSSGGAQETQYF	TGTGCCAGCAGCCTCTCTAGCGGGGGGGCCCAAGAGACCCAGTACTTC
TRBV6-5	-	16	TRBJ1-1	TRBD1	CASSSTSHRGNTEAFF	TGTGCCAGCAGTTCAACCAGTCACAGGGGAAACACTGAAGCTTTCTTT
TRBV3-1/TRBV3-2	-	11	TRBJ1-2	-	CASSQTGNYTF	TGTGCCAGCAGCCAAACAGGGAACTACACCTTC
TRBV6-1	-	15	TRBJ1-4	TRBD1	CASSDPGTASGKLFF	TGTGCCAGCAGTGACCCCGGGACAGCCTCGGGGAAACTGTTTTTT
TRBV6-5	-	15	TRBJ2-5	TRBD2	CASSQGLANQETQYF	TGTGCCAGCAGCCAGGGACTAGCGAACCAAGAGACCCAGTACTTC
TRBV10-3	-	14	TRBJ1-2	-	CAISDPVPGYGYTF	TGTGCCATCAGTGACCCCGTCCCGGGCTATGGCTACACCTTC
TRBV18	-	14	TRBJ1-1	TRBD1	CASSPPTDRGQAFF	TGTGCCAGCTCACCACCTACCGACAGGGGGCAAGCTTTCTTT
TRBV5-6	few	13	TRBJ2-7	-	CASSLGLDYEQYF	TGTGCCAGCAGCTTAGGACTCGACTACGAGCAGTACTTC
TRBV4-1	-	13	TRBJ2-2	-	CASSQDRRGELFF	TGCGCCAGCAGCCAGGACCGGAGGGGGGAGCTGTTTTTT
TRBV30	-	13	TRBJ1-5	-	CAWREQGNQPQHF	TGTGCCTGGAGGGAACAGGGAAATCAGCCCCAGCATTTT
TRBV28	-	15	TRBJ1-3	TRBD1	CASSFSGGRGNTIYF	TGTGCCAGCAGTTTTTCAGGGGGCCGTGGAAACACCATATATTTT
TRBV11-1	few	13	TRBJ2-5	-	CASSFSMKETQYF	TGTGCCAGCAGCTTTAGCATGAAAGAGACCCAGTACTTC
TRBV29-1	-	15	TRBJ2-6	-	CSVEDRGSGANVLTF	TGCAGCGTTGAAGATCGGGGTTCTGGGGCCAACGTCCTGACTTTC